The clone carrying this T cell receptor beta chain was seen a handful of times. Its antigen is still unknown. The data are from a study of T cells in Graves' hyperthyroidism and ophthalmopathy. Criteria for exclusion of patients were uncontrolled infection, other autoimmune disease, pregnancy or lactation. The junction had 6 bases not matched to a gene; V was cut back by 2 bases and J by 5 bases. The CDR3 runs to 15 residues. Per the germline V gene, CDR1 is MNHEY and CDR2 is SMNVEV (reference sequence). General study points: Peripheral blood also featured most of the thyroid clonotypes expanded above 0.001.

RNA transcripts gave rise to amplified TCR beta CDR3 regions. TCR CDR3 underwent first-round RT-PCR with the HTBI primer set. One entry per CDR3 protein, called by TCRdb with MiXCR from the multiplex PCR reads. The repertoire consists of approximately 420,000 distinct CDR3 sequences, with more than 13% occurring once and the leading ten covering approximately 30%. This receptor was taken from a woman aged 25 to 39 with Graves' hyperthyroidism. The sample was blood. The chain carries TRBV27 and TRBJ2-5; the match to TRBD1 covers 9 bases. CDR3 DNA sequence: TGTGCCAGCAGTTTAAGGACAGGGGAGTGGGAGACCCAGTACTTC. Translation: CASSLRTGEWETQYF.